These 14 T cell receptor beta chains share one sample of origin, sequenced in a study of cytomegalovirus exposure and HLA in healthy donors. The PCR employed 60 Vbeta primers together with 13 Jbeta primers. The assay was immunoSEQ multiplex PCR, and TCRdb's table has in-frame clones only and misses some. The table includes 120,000 or so clones, 60% to 85% detected once. The specimen was PBMCs. These receptors originate from a man younger than 40 in good health and CMV-seronegative.

The chain uses TRBV27 and TRBJ2-3; 12 nucleotides agree with TRBD2. The CDR3 sequence is 15 residues long. Germline CDR1 reads MNHEY; CDR2 reads SMNVEV (reference sequence). Losses at the gene ends were 5 bases for V and 10 bases for J; bases not matched to a gene: 10. CDR3 loop: CASSPMTSGSEAQYF. CDR3 sequence (DNA): TGTGCCAGCAGTCCCATGACTAGCGGGAGTGAAGCGCAGTATTTT.

This CDR3 is CATLSREGRYEQYF. The CDR3 coding sequence is TGTGCCACCTTGAGTAGGGAGGGCCGTTACGAGCAGTACTTC. The chain combines TRBV19 with TRBJ2-7; 7 bases match TRBD2. Germline CDR1 and CDR2: LNHDA and SQIVND (reference sequence). The CDR3 length is 14 residues. Trimming removed 10 bases from V and 4 bases from J; junction bases left unmatched: 13.

Here the CDR3 DNA reads TGTGCCAGCAGTTTAGAGGGATTTAGCAATCAGCCCCAGCATTTT. Translation gives CASSLEGFSNQPQHF. This chain uses TRBV27 with TRBJ1-5; no clear D. The CDR3 runs 15 residues. Trimming took 2 bases from V and 0 from J, leaving 8 bases between them. Germline CDR1 is MNHEY and CDR2 is SMNVEV (reference sequence).

The genes are TRBV28 and TRBJ1-2; D perhaps matches TRBD1 (6 bases). The germline V and J ends were trimmed by 3 bases and 3 bases, with 11 bases remaining between them. The germline CDR1 and CDR2 sequences are MDHEN and SYDVKM. CDR3 size: 14 residues. DNA of the CDR3: TGTGCCAGCAGTTTGAGGGGGATGGACTATGGCTACACCTTC. Translated: CASSLRGMDYGYTF.

The genes are TRBV30 and TRBJ1-4; 9 positions match TRBD1. Germline lookup yields CDR1 GTSNPN and CDR2 SVGIG (reference sequence). This CDR3 comprises 14 residues. J was trimmed by 13 bases and V by 2 bases; bases with no gene match: 11. The CDR3 DNA reads as TGTGCCTGGAGTCAATCCCGGGACAGGGCCCGACTGTTTTTT. It is translated as CAWSQSRDRARLFF. Filled out from reference TRBV30 and TRBJ1-4, the complete variable domain reads SQTIHQWPATLVQPVGSPLSLECTVEGTSNPNLYWYRQAAGRGLQLLFYSVGIGQISSEVPQNLSASRPQDRQFILSSKKLLLSDSGFYLCAWSQSRDRARLFFGSGTQLSVL.

This chain connects TRBV5-1 to TRBJ2-3; TRBD1 agrees at 7 bases. V lost 3 bases, J lost 2 bases, and 3 bases stayed unmatched. Germline CDR1 and CDR2: SGHRS and YFSETQ. This CDR3 contains 14 residues. The CDR3 loop is CASSSGTATDTQYF. CDR3 bases: TGCGCCAGCAGCTCCGGGACAGCCACAGATACGCAGTATTTT.

The chain has TRBV5-1 and TRBJ2-3; TRBD2 aligns across 7 bases. The length of the CDR3 is 16 residues. Germline V gene data show CDR1 as SGHRS and CDR2 as YFSETQ. The V and J ends lost 3 bases and 1 base, in that order; junction bases with no gene match: 8. In DNA form, the CDR3 reads TGCGCCAGCAGCTATCCAGCGGGGAGGGGCACAGATACGCAGTATTTT. This encodes CASSYPAGRGTDTQYF.

J is TRBJ1-5 and V is TRBV28; tentative D call: TRBD1 (5 bases). V was cut by 3 bases and J by 0 bases, with 12 bases left in between. Germline V lookup: CDR1 MDHEN, CDR2 SYDVKM. The CDR3 runs to 16 residues. The CDR3 DNA reads TGTGCCAGCAGTTTGCCCGGACAAAATAGCAATCAGCCCCAGCATTTT. Translation: CASSLPGQNSNQPQHF.

The gene calls are TRBV19 and TRBJ2-1, with no clear D. The germline V gene encodes CDR1 LNHDA and CDR2 SQIVND (reference sequence). Trimming removed 8 bases at V and 2 bases at J, with 13 bases between. The CDR3 loop spans 14 amino acids. The CDR3 nucleotides are TGTGCCAGTGCATCCCCAAGCCCCTACAATGAGCAGTTCTTC. As protein: CASASPSPYNEQFF.

The CDR3 reads CASSLLWWSGGEKDGELFF. CDR3 in DNA: TGTGCCAGCAGCTTATTGTGGTGGAGCGGGGGGGAAAAGGACGGGGAGCTGTTTTTT. The rearrangement joins TRBV11-2 to TRBJ2-2; the match to TRBD2 covers 10 bases. V lost 2 bases, J lost 7 bases, and 16 bases stayed unmatched. Germline-derived CDR1 and CDR2 are SGHAT and FQNNGV. This CDR3 has 19 residues. The complete variable domain, with remaining parts taken from reference TRBV11-2 and TRBJ2-2, reads EAGVAQSPRYKIIEKRQSVAFWCNPISGHATLYWYQQILGQGPKLLIQFQNNGVVDDSQLPKDRFSAERLKGVDSTLKIQPAKLEDSAVYLCASSLLWWSGGEKDGELFFGEGSRLTVL.

The chain joins TRBV11-2 to TRBJ2-7; TRBD1 matches 7 bases. V gave up 3 bases and J gave up 4 bases; unmatched junction bases: 6. Germline CDR1 SGHAT, CDR2 FQNNGV. The CDR3 contains 14 residues. The CDR3 DNA follows: TGTGCCAGCAGCTTGCAAGGGGGCAGGTACGAGCAGTACTTC. This codes for CASSLQGGRYEQYF.

The chain uses TRBV10-3 and TRBJ2-7, with 8 bases identical to TRBD1. The V segment lost 2 bases and the J segment 1 base; nucleotides outside the gene matches: 7. Looked up from germline, CDR1 is ENHRY and CDR2 is SYGVKD. CDR3 size: 16 residues. The CDR3 sequence is CAISEGQGWGSYEQYF. The CDR3 coding sequence is TGTGCCATCAGTGAGGGACAGGGATGGGGATCCTACGAGCAGTACTTC.

This clone has only one observation. The chain links TRBV11-1 to TRBJ1-2; TRBD1 agrees at 8 bases. The CDR3 runs to 13 residues. J gave up 8 bases and V 1 base, and 3 bases lay outside the gene matches. Germline loops: CDR1 SGHAT, CDR2 FQDESV (reference sequence). In DNA, the CDR3 is TGTGCCAGCAGCTTAGAAGGACAGGGCGGCTACACCTTC. Amino acid sequence: CASSLEGQGGYTF.

The genes are TRBV30 and TRBJ2-2; 8 bases are a match to TRBD2. Germline CDR1 and CDR2: GTSNPN and SVGIG (reference sequence). Trimming at V came to 0 bases and at J to 4 bases, leaving 4 bases not matched to a gene. This CDR3 comprises 15 residues. CDR3 protein: CAWSVLGGGTGELFF. DNA for the CDR3: TGTGCCTGGAGTGTACTCGGGGGGGGCACCGGGGAGCTGTTTTTT.